Each of the 14 T cell receptor beta chains below was sequenced from the same sample in a study. Each CDR3 protein is one row after TCRdb ran MiXCR on the RT-PCR reads. The table has more than 600,000 distinct CDR3 sequences, more than 13% seen once. Sequenced: memory CD4+ T cells from blood. These receptor sequences come from a female donor in good health, serving as a healthy control.

This clonotype appeared many times. The chain uses TRBV27 and TRBJ1-1; 7 bases agree with TRBD1. In germline, CDR1 is MNHEY, CDR2 SMNVEV (reference sequence). The CDR3 is 15 amino acids. Trimming took 5 bases from V and 1 from J; bases not matched to a gene: 7. DNA of the CDR3: TGTGCCAGCAGTCCACAGGGGCGTGGGAACACTGAAGCTTTCTTT. This gives the protein CASSPQGRGNTEAFF.

This clonotype was counted between two and nine times. The V and J genes are TRBV18 and TRBJ2-3, with unresolved D. This CDR3 region has 13 residues. Deletions cut 2 bases from V and 3 bases from J, with 6 bases between. Germline values: CDR1 KGHSH, CDR2 LQKENI. The CDR3 bases are TGTGCCAGCTCACCATCGGAGACAGATACGCAGTATTTT. It specifies CASSPSETDTQYF.

The V call is TRBV5-1, the J call TRBJ1-5; TRBD1 might be the D (5 bases). CDR1 is SGHRS, CDR2 YFSETQ, per germline. The V end lost 0 bases, the J end lost 7 bases, and 14 bases lay between the germline ends. There are 15 residues in the CDR3. CDR3 amino acids: CASSLEGGRGQPQHF. The CDR3 bases are TGCGCCAGCAGCTTGGAAGGAGGGCGGGGGCAGCCCCAGCATTTT.

The rearrangement joins TRBV7-2 to TRBJ1-1, with D uncertain. Trimming cost V 4 bases and J 7 bases, with 10 bases left between them. The germline gives CDR1 SGHTA, CDR2 FQGNSA. This CDR3 contains 12 residues. CDR3 sequence (DNA): TGTGCCAGCAGCTGGAGGGAAGGTGAAGCTTTCTTT. As protein: CASSWREGEAFF.

This clonotype was counted a few times. The chain recombines TRBV5-5 with TRBJ1-6; tentative D call: TRBD1 (5 bases). Trimming pared 0 bases from V and 10 bases from J, leaving 11 bases between. The length of the CDR3 is 14 residues. From germline, CDR1 is SGHKS and CDR2 YYEKEE (reference sequence). The CDR3 loop is CASSLGRGHSPLHF. For the CDR3, the DNA is TGTGCCAGCAGCTTGGGGCGGGGCCACTCACCCCTCCACTTT.

This chain links TRBV5-1 with TRBJ2-1, with a weak D call TRBD2 (5 bases). Deletions cut 0 bases from V and 6 bases from J, with 16 bases between. Germline loops: CDR1 SGHRS, CDR2 YFSETQ. This CDR3 has 16 residues. CDR3 DNA sequence: TGCGCCAGCAGCTTGGCCGGGCTAGCCGGAGGCAATGAGCAGTTCTTC. Protein sequence: CASSLAGLAGGNEQFF. The whole variable domain, filled in from reference TRBV5-1 and TRBJ2-1, reads KAGVTQTPRYLIKTRGQQVTLSCSPISGHRSVSWYQQTPGQGLQFLFEYFSETQRNKGNFPGRFSGRQFSNSRSEMNVSTLELGDSALYLCASSLAGLAGGNEQFFGPGTRLTVL.

This clonotype was recorded a few times. The CDR3 nucleotides are TGTGCCAGCAGTTCCACAGGGGGCGGAAACACCGGGGAGCTGTTTTTT. Translated: CASSSTGGGNTGELFF. This chain joins TRBV27 and TRBJ2-2; TRBD1 matches 9 bases. The CDR3 length is 16 residues. Germline lookup yields CDR1 MNHEY and CDR2 SMNVEV (reference sequence). Losses at the gene ends were 4 bases for V and 2 bases for J; bases not matched to a gene: 5.

The chain employs TRBV11-2 and TRBJ1-4; D is unresolved. The germline gives CDR1 SGHAT, CDR2 FQNNGV. V was trimmed by 5 bases and J by 0 bases, leaving 7 bases between them. This CDR3 comprises 14 residues. The CDR3 DNA follows: TGTGCCAGCAGCCCGATAACAACTAATGAAAAACTGTTTTTT. It is translated as CASSPITTNEKLFF. The full variable domain, rest sourced from reference TRBV11-2 and TRBJ1-4, is EAGVAQSPRYKIIEKRQSVAFWCNPISGHATLYWYQQILGQGPKLLIQFQNNGVVDDSQLPKDRFSAERLKGVDSTLKIQPAKLEDSAVYLCASSPITTNEKLFFGSGTQLSVL.

This clonotype was observed many times. V and J are TRBV15 and TRBJ1-4; D might be TRBD1 (5 bases). This CDR3 comprises 15 residues. Trimming left V 0 bases short and J 4 bases short, with 9 bases between. In germline, CDR1 is LNHNV, CDR2 YYDKDF (reference sequence). The CDR3 here is CATSRDVGDNEKLFF. For the CDR3, the DNA is TGTGCCACCAGCAGAGATGTGGGGGATAATGAAAAACTGTTTTTT.

This clonotype was seen repeatedly, ten times or more. The rearrangement uses TRBV29-1 and TRBJ2-1; D remains unclear. Deletions cut 7 bases from V and 0 bases from J, with 10 bases between. The CDR3 is 13 residues long. The germline CDR1 and CDR2 sequences are SQVTM and ANQGSEA. CDR3 in amino acids: CSATASSYNEQFF. The DNA of the CDR3 is TGCAGCGCTACCGCTAGCTCCTACAATGAGCAGTTCTTC.

A few counts support this clonotype. The chain carries TRBV5-6 and TRBJ2-7; 10 bases map to TRBD1. This CDR3 comprises 15 residues. Germline CDR1 is SGHDT and CDR2 is YYEEEE. Trimming removed 2 bases from V and 3 bases from J; junction bases left unmatched: 5. The CDR3 is CASSLPGQGRYEQYF. In DNA form, the CDR3 reads TGTGCCAGCAGCTTACCGGGACAGGGGCGCTACGAGCAGTACTTC.

CDR3 nucleotides: TGCAGTGCGGAGGCGGCGGGGGGGCGGTTTGAGCAGTTCTTC. Amino acid sequence: CSAEAAGGRFEQFF. The rearrangement links TRBV20-1 to TRBJ2-1, with 9 bases lining up with TRBD2. Per germline, CDR1 DFQATT and CDR2 SNEGSKA (reference sequence). J lost 9 bases, V lost 6 bases, and 12 bases had no gene match. There are 14 residues in the CDR3.

J is TRBJ2-2 and V is TRBV28; TRBD2 agrees at 7 bases. Germline CDR1 is MDHEN and CDR2 is SYDVKM. This CDR3 spans 14 amino acids. J was trimmed by 5 bases and V by 6 bases; bases with no gene match: 6. CDR3 in amino acids: CASRRAGWTGELFF. The CDR3 nucleotides read TGTGCCAGCAGAAGAGCGGGGTGGACCGGGGAGCTGTTTTTT.

V and J are TRBV10-2 and TRBJ1-5, with D maybe TRBD1 (5 bases). Germline assignment: CDR1 WSHSY and CDR2 SAAADI. Trimming took off 3 bases at V and 9 bases at J, with 15 bases between the two ends. CDR3 length equals 14 residues. CDR3 loop: CASSDLGGGLPQHF. CDR3 coding DNA: TGCGCCAGCAGTGACTTGGGGGGGGGGTTGCCCCAGCATTTT.